The clone carrying this T cell receptor beta chain was seen at least ten times. The record originates from a study of T cells in Graves' hyperthyroidism and ophthalmopathy. Study background: Once the initial diagnosis was made, peripheral blood was obtained before any treatment.

Amplified TCR beta CDR3 regions came from RNA transcripts. The HTBI primer set served for first-round RT-PCR of the TCR CDR3. TCRdb itself ran the multiplex PCR reads through MiXCR, one entry per CDR3 protein. The sample contains approximately 400,000 distinct CDR3 sequences, around an eighth of which appear only once. The CDR3 length is 15 residues. The V end was cut by 3 bases, the J end by 1 base, with 13 bases between. Germline V lookup: CDR1 DFQATT, CDR2 SNEGSKA (reference sequence). The sequence came from a man in his thirties or forties with Graves' hyperthyroidism that later progressed to Graves' ophthalmopathy. The chain couples TRBV20-1 to TRBJ1-5; no reliable D call. Specimen: blood. The CDR3 sequence is CSASARALSNQPQHF. The CDR3, as DNA: TGCAGTGCTAGCGCCCGGGCCTTAAGCAATCAGCCCCAGCATTTT.